Below, one TCR beta chain is given with its context. This sample is drawn from a study of PD-L1 blockade in urothelial cancer. About the study: Blood analysis took place 3 weeks (second dose) and 6 weeks after treatment start.

The CDR3 is 18 residues long. Germline V gene sequence: CDR1 SGHAT, CDR2 FQNNGV. The V gene end was trimmed by 4 bases and the J gene end by 0 bases; junction bases not matched to a gene: 7. Only in-frame clones appear in the TCRdb table, and some are missing; sequencing was by immunoSEQ multiplex PCR. The sample includes around 69,000 clones, approximately 90% seen only once; the top ten take about 0.91%. Time point meaning: peripheral blood 6 weeks after treatment start. The sequence was obtained from a woman older than 75 with urothelial cancer. The chain recombines TRBV11-2 with TRBJ2-3, with 13 bases aligning to TRBD2. Sequences were derived from PBMCs, sampled around atezolizumab (anti-PD-L1) treatment. The CDR3 nucleotides are TGTGCCAGCAGCTCCATGGGACTAGCGGGGACTAGCACAGATACGCAGTATTTT. It codes for CASSSMGLAGTSTDTQYF.